The text below deals with one TCR beta chain. No antigen is known for it. The sample belongs to a study of T cell responses to AZD1222 COVID-19 vaccine. General study results and limits: It was only after the peak T cell response that any repertoires were sampled. Nearly half of spike-specific TCRs reportedly target variant regions that are unmutated in the B.1.351 and B.1.1.7 variants. Spike regions recognized by vaccine-associated CD4 TCRs spanned the protein, led by 160-218 and 743-854.

Method: immunoSEQ multiplex PCR; TCRdb's copy keeps in-frame clones and lacks some. The table lists 150,000 to 170,000 clones, about 88% of them singletons, with 18% in the top ten. The source of this sequence is an adult in good health. The material sequenced was peripheral blood, taken on day 0 of AZD1222 vaccination.

DNA of the CDR3: TGTGCCAGCAGTTACTCGAGGGCGGGAGGCTACACCTTC. As protein: CASSYSRAGGYTF. V is TRBV6-2 or TRBV6-3 and J is TRBJ1-2; D is ambiguous. V was shortened by 0 bases and J by 8 bases, with 10 bases between the two germline ends. In germline, CDR1 is MNHEY, CDR2 SVGEGT. The CDR3 is 13 amino acids.